This section outlines one T cell receptor beta chain sequence together with its context. What it binds is unknown. The primer mix had 60 Vbeta and 13 Jbeta primers. The repertoire was sequenced with immunoSEQ multiplex PCR; TCRdb's copy has only in-frame clones and lacks some. The sample lists about 110,000 clones, 76% occurring once. This entry comes from a study of cytomegalovirus exposure and HLA in healthy donors. Findings and limits, study-wide: CMV antigen specificity was confirmed in vitro for a few CMV-associated chains. Analyzed later, most CMV-associated TCR beta chains appeared HLA-restricted. An analysis was carried out later, and it reportedly showed fewer N-insertions in an Asian-associated ancestry cluster than the approximately 700-donor mean. It has been reported that TCR beta sequences accurately predicted the HLA-A and HLA-B alleles of most subjects.

The V gene end was trimmed by 9 bases and the J gene end by 5 bases; junction bases not matched to a gene: 9. The CDR3 sequence is 14 residues long. CDR1 and CDR2 (germline): SNHLY, FYNNEI. The chain combines TRBV2 with TRBJ2-1, with TRBD1 matching 8 bases. The clonotype originates from a man aged 25 to 45 in good health and CMV-seropositive. Sequencing was carried out using PBMCs. The CDR3 DNA reads as TGTGCCAGGGGTGACGAGGACAGGGACAATGAGCAGTTCTTC. The encoded protein is CARGDEDRDNEQFF. Full variable domain (outside the CDR3, taken from reference TRBV2 and TRBJ2-1): EPEVTQTPSHQVTQMGQEVILRCVPISNHLYFYWYRQILGQKVEFLVSFYNNEISEKSEIFDDQFSVERPDGSNFTLKIRSTKLEDSAMYFCARGDEDRDNEQFFGPGTRLTVL.